Presented here are 20 T cell receptor beta chains from one specimen sequenced in a study of T cells in Graves' hyperthyroidism and ophthalmopathy. Amplified TCR beta CDR3 regions came from RNA transcripts. The TCR CDR3 was amplified in a first-round RT-PCR using the HTBI primer set. TCRdb redid the calling of the multiplex PCR reads with MiXCR, one entry per CDR3 protein. The table lists about 520,000 distinct CDR3 sequences, around a quarter of them singletons. The sample taken for sequencing was blood. The receptors shown here come from a young woman with Graves' ophthalmopathy.

The chain is built from TRBV11-2 and TRBJ2-2; 12 positions match TRBD2. There are 18 residues in the CDR3. CDR1 and CDR2 from the germline V gene are SGHAT and FQNNGV. The V gene end was trimmed by 5 bases and the J gene end by 0 bases; junction bases not matched to a gene: 7. The CDR3 sequence: CASSLRTSGDPNTGELFF. Written as DNA, the CDR3 is TGTGCCAGCAGCCTCAGGACTAGCGGGGACCCGAACACCGGGGAGCTGTTTTTT.

This clonotype was seen many times. The rearrangement uses TRBV7-2 and TRBJ2-4; the D gene is possibly TRBD1 (6 bases). There are 17 residues in the CDR3. The ends were cut back, 5 bases at V and 2 bases at J, with 19 bases in the middle. Per germline, CDR1 SGHTA and CDR2 FQGNSA. The chain's CDR3 is CASSTFRARGSKNIQYF. In DNA form, the CDR3 reads TGTGCCAGCAGCACCTTTAGAGCCAGGGGATCCAAAAACATTCAGTACTTC. Using reference TRBV7-2 and TRBJ2-4 for the parts outside the CDR3, the full variable domain is GAGVSQSPSNKVTEKGKDVELRCDPISGHTALYWYRQSLGQGLEFLIYFQGNSAPDKSGLPSDRFSAERTGGSVSTLTIQRTQQEDSAVYLCASSTFRARGSKNIQYFGAGTRLSVL.

At least ten counts were recorded for this clonotype. The rearrangement uses TRBV12-3 or TRBV12-4 and TRBJ2-5; no firm D call. The V and J ends lost 1 base and 4 bases respectively, with 13 bases between them. This CDR3 has 15 residues. CDR3 bases: TGTGCCAGCAGTTTAGGAGGAACCTTGGGAGAGACCCAGTACTTC. This gives the protein CASSLGGTLGETQYF.

The chain combines TRBV6-1 with TRBJ2-7; perhaps TRBD2 as D (7 bases). V lost 0 bases, J lost 1 base, and 19 bases lay in between. CDR3 size: 18 residues. CDR1 is MNHNS, CDR2 SASEGT, per germline. CDR3 loop: CASSEALRGGGRSYEQYF. Written as DNA, the CDR3 is TGTGCCAGCAGTGAAGCGCTTCGGGGCGGGGGCAGGTCCTACGAGCAGTACTTC.

The CDR3 region is CASSHATGELFF. CDR3 DNA sequence: TGTGCCAGCAGCCATGCTACCGGGGAGCTGTTTTTT. The rearrangement uses TRBV3-1 and TRBJ2-2; D gene ambiguous. The V and J ends lost 3 bases and 5 bases respectively, with 4 bases between them. The CDR3 spans 12 residues. Germline CDR1 and CDR2: LGHDT and YNNKEL (reference sequence).

The rearrangement links TRBV5-1 to TRBJ2-3, with TRBD1 as a possible D gene (6 bases). This CDR3 spans 13 amino acids. V lost 2 bases, J lost 4 bases, and 8 bases lay in between. Germline CDR1 reads SGHRS; CDR2 reads YFSETQ. CDR3 sequence reads: CASSLQGPDTQYF. The CDR3 DNA is TGCGCCAGCAGCTTACAGGGCCCAGATACGCAGTATTTT.

Many counts were recorded for this clonotype. Possible read error: a much larger clone is one base away. The J gene is TRBJ1-1, the V gene TRBV6-1, with TRBD1 as a possible D gene (5 bases). There are 14 residues in the CDR3. The germline V gene encodes CDR1 MNHNS and CDR2 SASEGT. The CDR3 here is CASRSRGEGTEALF. CDR3 nucleotide sequence: TGTGCCAGCAGGAGCCGGGGCGAAGGCACTGAAGCTCTCTTT.

CDR3 coding DNA: TGTGCCAGCAGTTCCTTAGCGGGAGGGCCCTACGAGCAGTACTTC. This encodes CASSSLAGGPYEQYF. The chain carries TRBV6-5 and TRBJ2-7; 11 bases are a match to TRBD2. The germline CDR1 and CDR2 sequences are MNHEY and SVGAGI. The CDR3 sequence is 15 residues long. J was trimmed by 2 bases and V by 4 bases; bases with no gene match: 4.

This clonotype has at least ten counts. This chain uses TRBV6-1 with TRBJ2-5, with 7 positions matching TRBD1. Germline assignment: CDR1 MNHNS and CDR2 SASEGT. CDR3 length: 14 residues. V shed 8 bases, J shed 4 bases, and the junction held 10 bases outside the gene matches. CDR3 protein: CASAPSGGIETQYF. The CDR3 coding sequence is TGTGCCAGCGCCCCCTCAGGGGGTATAGAGACCCAGTACTTC.

The V and J genes are TRBV15 and TRBJ1-1; a weak D match, TRBD1 (5 bases). This CDR3 has 15 amino acids. CDR1 LNHNV and CDR2 YYDKDF come from the germline V gene (reference sequence). Deletions cut 2 bases from V and 1 base from J, with 11 bases between. The CDR3 sequence: CATSRTGFENTEAFF. CDR3 bases: TGTGCCACCAGCAGAACAGGTTTCGAGAACACTGAAGCTTTCTTT. Full variable domain (rest looked up from reference TRBV15 and TRBJ1-1): DAMVIQNPRYQVTQFGKPVTLSCSQTLNHNVMYWYQQKSSQAPKLLFHYYDKDFNNEADTPDNFQSRRPNTSFCFLDIRSPGLGDTAMYLCATSRTGFENTEAFFGQGTRLTVV.

The gene calls are TRBV27 and TRBJ2-5, with a possible D match to TRBD1 (5 bases). This CDR3 has 16 residues. V was pared by 3 bases and J by 0 bases, with 14 bases between. Germline V gene lookup returns CDR1 MNHEY and CDR2 SMNVEV (reference sequence). As DNA, the CDR3 is TGTGCCAGCAGTTTTAGGGCAGGGTGGAACCAAGAGACCCAGTACTTC. Translation: CASSFRAGWNQETQYF.

In this sample, this clonotype turned up many times. The chain couples TRBV19 to TRBJ1-2, with D maybe TRBD1 (6 bases). With 5 bases removed from V and 2 bases from J, the gap between germline ends came to 15 bases. The CDR3 length is 15 residues. The V gene's germline CDR1 is LNHDA and CDR2 SQIVND (reference sequence). The CDR3 coding sequence is TGTGCCAGTAGTGGAACAGGGTTTAGGAACTATGGCTACACCTTC. Protein: CASSGTGFRNYGYTF.

The genes are TRBV12-3 or TRBV12-4 and TRBJ1-2; D remains ambiguous. Trimming took 4 bases from V and 4 from J, leaving 7 bases between them. This CDR3 region has 12 residues. CDR3 coding DNA: TGTGCCAGCAGTTGGGCCCCCTATGGCTACACCTTC. Translation: CASSWAPYGYTF.

The gene calls are TRBV28 and TRBJ2-7, with 8 positions matching TRBD1. V shed 5 bases, J shed 1 base, and the junction held 7 bases outside the gene matches. The germline V gene encodes CDR1 MDHEN and CDR2 SYDVKM. The CDR3 loop spans 15 amino acids. CDR3 protein: CASSPRDRPSYEQYF. CDR3 DNA: TGTGCCAGCAGTCCCCGGGACAGGCCGTCCTACGAGCAGTACTTC.

The table lists this clonotype with many counts. This chain joins TRBV24-1 and TRBJ2-7; D unresolved. Trimming stripped 6 bases from V and 3 bases from J, with 8 bases between. This CDR3 has 12 amino acids. Germline assignment: CDR1 KGHDR and CDR2 SFDVKD. The CDR3 sequence: CATSLDGYEQYF. CDR3 DNA sequence: TGTGCCACCAGTTTGGACGGCTACGAGCAGTACTTC.

V gene TRBV20-1 combines with J gene TRBJ2-5; 11 bases map to TRBD2. Germline V gene lookup returns CDR1 DFQATT and CDR2 SNEGSKA (reference sequence). The V gene end was trimmed by 6 bases and the J gene end by 5 bases; junction bases not matched to a gene: 11. The CDR3 has 15 residues. Written as DNA, the CDR3 is TGCAGTGCCACGGTAGCGGGGGGGCTTGGTGAGACCCAGTACTTC. This encodes CSATVAGGLGETQYF.

The CDR3 here is CASSLTPGQNYGYTF. CDR3 in DNA: TGTGCCAGCAGCCTAACTCCGGGACAGAACTATGGCTACACCTTC. The genes are TRBV7-9 and TRBJ1-2; 7 nucleotides align to TRBD1. The CDR3 is 15 amino acids. Germline V gene sequence: CDR1 SEHNR, CDR2 FQNEAQ (reference sequence). V gave up 5 bases and J gave up 2 bases; unmatched junction bases: 8.

This clonotype came up many times. CDR3: CATSVPGGNEQYF. Written as DNA, the CDR3 is TGTGCCACCAGTGTTCCAGGGGGCAACGAGCAGTACTTC. This chain joins TRBV24-1 and TRBJ2-7; 8 nucleotides line up with TRBD1. CDR3 length: 13 residues. Germline V gene sequence: CDR1 KGHDR, CDR2 SFDVKD. Losses at the gene ends were 5 bases for V and 5 bases for J; bases not matched to a gene: 4.

This clonotype was seen repeatedly, ten times or more. V is TRBV27 and J is TRBJ2-4; perhaps TRBD2 as D (7 bases). V shed 5 bases and J shed 0 bases, with 20 bases lying between them. Germline assignment: CDR1 MNHEY and CDR2 SMNVEV (reference sequence). The CDR3 is 18 amino acids. The CDR3 DNA reads as TGTGCCAGCAGTACCTCCAGGGGCGGGGGACTAGCCAAAAACATTCAGTACTTC. Translation gives CASSTSRGGGLAKNIQYF.

This clonotype was counted at least ten times. The rearrangement joins TRBV12-3 or TRBV12-4 to TRBJ2-5, with 9 nucleotides matching TRBD1. The CDR3 spans 14 residues. The trim removed 5 bases at V and 9 bases at J, leaving 10 bases unmatched. The CDR3 sequence is CASSVPGTGKPQYF. The DNA of the CDR3 is TGTGCCAGCAGTGTACCCGGGACAGGGAAGCCCCAGTACTTC.